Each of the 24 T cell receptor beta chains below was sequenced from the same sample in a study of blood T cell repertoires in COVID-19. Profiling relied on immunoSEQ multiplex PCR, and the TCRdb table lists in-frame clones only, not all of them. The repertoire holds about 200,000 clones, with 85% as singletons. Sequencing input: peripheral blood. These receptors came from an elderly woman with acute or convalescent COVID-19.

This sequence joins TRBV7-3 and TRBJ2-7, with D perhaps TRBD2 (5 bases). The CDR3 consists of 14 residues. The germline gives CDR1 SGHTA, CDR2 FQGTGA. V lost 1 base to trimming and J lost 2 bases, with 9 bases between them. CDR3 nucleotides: TGTGCCAGCAGCTTAAGAGGGTCCACCTACGAGCAGTACTTC. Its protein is CASSLRGSTYEQYF. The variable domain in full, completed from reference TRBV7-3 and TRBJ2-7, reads GAGVSQTPSNKVTEKGKYVELRCDPISGHTALYWYRQSLGQGPEFLIYFQGTGAADDSGLPNDRFFAVRPEGSVSTLKIQRTERGDSAVYLCASSLRGSTYEQYFGPGTRLTVT.

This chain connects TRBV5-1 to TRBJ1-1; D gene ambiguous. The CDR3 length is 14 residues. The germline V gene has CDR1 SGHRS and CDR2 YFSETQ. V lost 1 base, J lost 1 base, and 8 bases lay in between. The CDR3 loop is CASSLIVGNTEAFF. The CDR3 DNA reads TGCGCCAGCAGCTTGATTGTCGGGAACACTGAAGCTTTCTTT.

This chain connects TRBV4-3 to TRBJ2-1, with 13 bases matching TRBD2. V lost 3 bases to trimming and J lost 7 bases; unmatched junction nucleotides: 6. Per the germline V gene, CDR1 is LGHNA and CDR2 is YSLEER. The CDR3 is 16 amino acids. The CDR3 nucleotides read TGCGCCAGCAGCCACGGACTAGCGGGAGTTTTAAATGAGCAGTTCTTC. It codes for CASSHGLAGVLNEQFF.

The CDR3 loop is CASSPHPGTASDNEQFF. The CDR3 DNA reads TGTGCCAGCAGTCCCCACCCAGGGACAGCGAGTGACAATGAGCAGTTCTTC. The rearrangement joins TRBV25-1 to TRBJ2-1, with 7 bases identical to TRBD1. The V gene's germline CDR1 is MGHDK and CDR2 SYGVNS. The J segment lost 5 bases and the V segment lost 5 bases, leaving 15 bases of the junction unmatched. The CDR3 consists of 17 residues.

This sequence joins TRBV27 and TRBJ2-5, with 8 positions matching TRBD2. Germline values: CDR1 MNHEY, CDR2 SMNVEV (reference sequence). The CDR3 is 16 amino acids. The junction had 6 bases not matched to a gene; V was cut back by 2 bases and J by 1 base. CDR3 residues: CASSLKAGDLQETQYF. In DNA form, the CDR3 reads TGTGCCAGCAGTTTAAAAGCGGGAGACCTCCAAGAGACCCAGTACTTC.

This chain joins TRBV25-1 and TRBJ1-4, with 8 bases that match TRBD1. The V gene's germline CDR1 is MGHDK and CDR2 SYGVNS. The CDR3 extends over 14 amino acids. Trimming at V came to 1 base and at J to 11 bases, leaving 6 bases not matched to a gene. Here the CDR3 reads CASSEWTGFVKLFF. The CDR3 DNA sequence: TGTGCCAGCAGTGAATGGACAGGGTTTGTGAAACTGTTTTTT.

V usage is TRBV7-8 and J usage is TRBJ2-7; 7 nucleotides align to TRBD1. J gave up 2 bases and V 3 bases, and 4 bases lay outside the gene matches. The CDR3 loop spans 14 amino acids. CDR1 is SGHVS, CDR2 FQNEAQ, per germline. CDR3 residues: CASSLYRGTYEQYF. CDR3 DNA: TGTGCCAGCAGCTTGTACAGGGGAACCTACGAGCAGTACTTC.

CDR3 region: CATHGDRGGGTEAFF. In nucleotides, the CDR3 is TGTGCCACCCACGGGGACAGGGGAGGTGGCACTGAAGCTTTCTTT. The chain couples TRBV6-5 to TRBJ1-1; TRBD1 aligns across 10 bases. Germline lookup yields CDR1 MNHEY and CDR2 SVGAGI. The CDR3 covers 15 residues. V dropped 10 bases and J dropped 4; count of bases not matched to a gene: 12.

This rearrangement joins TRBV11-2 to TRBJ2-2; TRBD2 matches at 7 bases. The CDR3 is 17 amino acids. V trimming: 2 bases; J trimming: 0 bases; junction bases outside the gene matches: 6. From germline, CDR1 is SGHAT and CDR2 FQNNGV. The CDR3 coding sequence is TGTGCCAGCAGCTTACCTACTAGCGCCTCGAACACCGGGGAGCTGTTTTTT. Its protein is CASSLPTSASNTGELFF.

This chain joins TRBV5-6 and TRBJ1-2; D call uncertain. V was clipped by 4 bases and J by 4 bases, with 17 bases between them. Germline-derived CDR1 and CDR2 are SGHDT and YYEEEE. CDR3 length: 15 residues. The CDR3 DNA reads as TGTGCCAGCAGCGGGAGAGTGGCACGTCCCTATGGCTACACCTTC. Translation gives CASSGRVARPYGYTF.

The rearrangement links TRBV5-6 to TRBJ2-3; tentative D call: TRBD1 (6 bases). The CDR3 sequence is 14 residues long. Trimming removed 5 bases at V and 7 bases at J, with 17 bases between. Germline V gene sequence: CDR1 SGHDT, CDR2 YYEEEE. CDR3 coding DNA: TGTGCCAGCAGTGAAGCCACAGGGACGAATACGCAGTATTTT. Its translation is CASSEATGTNTQYF.

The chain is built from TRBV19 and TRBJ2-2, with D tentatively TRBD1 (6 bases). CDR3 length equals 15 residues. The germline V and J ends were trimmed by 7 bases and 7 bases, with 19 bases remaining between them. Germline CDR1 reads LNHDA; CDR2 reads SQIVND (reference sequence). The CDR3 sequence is CASTARQALGGELFF. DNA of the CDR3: TGTGCCAGTACCGCCCGACAGGCTTTAGGCGGGGAGCTGTTTTTT.

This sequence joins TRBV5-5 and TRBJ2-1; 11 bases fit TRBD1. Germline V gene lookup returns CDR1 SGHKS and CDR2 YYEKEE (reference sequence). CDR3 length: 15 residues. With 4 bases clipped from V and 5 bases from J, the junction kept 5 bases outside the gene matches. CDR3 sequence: CASSMSGQGDNEQFF. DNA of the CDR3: TGTGCCAGCAGCATGTCGGGACAGGGGGACAATGAGCAGTTCTTC. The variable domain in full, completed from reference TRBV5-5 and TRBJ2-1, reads DAGVTQSPTHLIKTRGQQVTLRCSPISGHKSVSWYQQVLGQGPQFIFQYYEKEERGRGNFPDRFSARQFPNYSSELNVNALLLGDSALYLCASSMSGQGDNEQFFGPGTRLTVL.

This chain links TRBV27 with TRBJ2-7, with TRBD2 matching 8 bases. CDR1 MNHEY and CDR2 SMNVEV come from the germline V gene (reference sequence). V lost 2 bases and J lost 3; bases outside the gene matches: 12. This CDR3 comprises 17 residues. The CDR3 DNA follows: TGTGCCAGCAGTTTAAGGTCGGGAGGGCAGGGAGTCTACGAGCAGTACTTC. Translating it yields CASSLRSGGQGVYEQYF.

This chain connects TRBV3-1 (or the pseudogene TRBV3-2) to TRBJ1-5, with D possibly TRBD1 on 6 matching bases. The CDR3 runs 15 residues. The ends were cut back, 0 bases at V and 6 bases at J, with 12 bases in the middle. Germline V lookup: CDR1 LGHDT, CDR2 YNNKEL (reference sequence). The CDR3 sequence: CASSQEGAGSQPQHF. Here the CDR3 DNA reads TGTGCCAGCAGCCAAGAGGGGGCAGGGAGTCAGCCCCAGCATTTT.

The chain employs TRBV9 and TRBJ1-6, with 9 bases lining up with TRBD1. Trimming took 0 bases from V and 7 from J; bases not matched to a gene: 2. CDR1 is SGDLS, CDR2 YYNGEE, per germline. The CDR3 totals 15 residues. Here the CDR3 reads CASSVVGQGNSPLHF. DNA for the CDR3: TGTGCCAGCAGCGTAGTGGGACAGGGAAATTCACCCCTCCACTTT. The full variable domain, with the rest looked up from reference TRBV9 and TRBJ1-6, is DSGVTQTPKHLITATGQRVTLRCSPRSGDLSVYWYQQSLDQGLQFLIQYYNGEERAKGNILERFSAQQFPDLHSELNLSSLELGDSALYFCASSVVGQGNSPLHFGNGTRLTVT.

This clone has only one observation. This chain's CDR3 is CSAERGKDEQYF. The CDR3, as DNA: TGCAGCGCCGAAAGGGGGAAGGACGAGCAGTACTTC. The chain recombines TRBV29-1 with TRBJ2-7, with a possible D match to TRBD1 (6 bases). Germline CDR1 SQVTM, CDR2 ANQGSEA. This CDR3 has 12 amino acids. Trimming cost V 7 bases and J 5 bases, with 15 bases left between them.

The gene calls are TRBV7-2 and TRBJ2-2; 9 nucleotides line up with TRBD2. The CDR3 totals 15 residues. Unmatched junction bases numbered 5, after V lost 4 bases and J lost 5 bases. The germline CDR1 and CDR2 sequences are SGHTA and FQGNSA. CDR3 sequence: CASSWAGGLTGELFF. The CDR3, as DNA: TGTGCCAGCAGCTGGGCGGGAGGGTTGACCGGGGAGCTGTTTTTT.

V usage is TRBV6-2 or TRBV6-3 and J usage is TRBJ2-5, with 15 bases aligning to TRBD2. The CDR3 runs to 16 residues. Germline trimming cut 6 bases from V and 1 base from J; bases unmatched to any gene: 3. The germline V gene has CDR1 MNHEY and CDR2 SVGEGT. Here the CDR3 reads CASSSGLAGGQETQYF. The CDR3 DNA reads TGTGCCAGCAGCTCGGGACTAGCGGGAGGCCAAGAGACCCAGTACTTC.

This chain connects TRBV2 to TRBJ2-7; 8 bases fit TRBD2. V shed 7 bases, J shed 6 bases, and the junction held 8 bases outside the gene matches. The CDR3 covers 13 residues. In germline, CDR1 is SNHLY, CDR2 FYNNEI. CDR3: CASTMQRESEQYF. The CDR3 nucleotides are TGTGCCAGCACGATGCAGCGGGAGAGCGAGCAGTACTTC.

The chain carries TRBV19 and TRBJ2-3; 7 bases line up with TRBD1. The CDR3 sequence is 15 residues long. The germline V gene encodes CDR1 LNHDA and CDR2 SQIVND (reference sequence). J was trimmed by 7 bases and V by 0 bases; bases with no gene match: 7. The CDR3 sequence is CASSIDLGTAYTQYF. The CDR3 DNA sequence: TGTGCCAGTAGTATAGATCTCGGGACAGCGTATACGCAGTATTTT.

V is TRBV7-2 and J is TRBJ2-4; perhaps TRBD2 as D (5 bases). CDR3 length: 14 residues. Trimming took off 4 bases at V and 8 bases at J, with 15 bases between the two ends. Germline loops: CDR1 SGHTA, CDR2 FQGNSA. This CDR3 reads CASSSSGKRDIQYF. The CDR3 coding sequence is TGTGCCAGCAGCTCCTCCGGGAAGAGAGACATTCAGTACTTC.

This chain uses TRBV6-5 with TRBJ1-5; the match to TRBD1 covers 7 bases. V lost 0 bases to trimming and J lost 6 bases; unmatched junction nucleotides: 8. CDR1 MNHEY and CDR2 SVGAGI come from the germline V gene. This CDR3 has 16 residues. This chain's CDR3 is CASSYSADRDRQPQHF. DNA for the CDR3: TGTGCCAGCAGTTACTCTGCCGACAGGGATCGTCAGCCCCAGCATTTT.

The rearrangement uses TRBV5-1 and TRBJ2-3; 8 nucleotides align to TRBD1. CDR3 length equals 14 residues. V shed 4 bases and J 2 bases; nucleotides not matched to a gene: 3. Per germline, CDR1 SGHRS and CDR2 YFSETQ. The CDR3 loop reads CASSPTGATDTQYF. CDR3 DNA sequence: TGCGCCAGCAGCCCGACAGGGGCCACAGATACGCAGTATTTT.